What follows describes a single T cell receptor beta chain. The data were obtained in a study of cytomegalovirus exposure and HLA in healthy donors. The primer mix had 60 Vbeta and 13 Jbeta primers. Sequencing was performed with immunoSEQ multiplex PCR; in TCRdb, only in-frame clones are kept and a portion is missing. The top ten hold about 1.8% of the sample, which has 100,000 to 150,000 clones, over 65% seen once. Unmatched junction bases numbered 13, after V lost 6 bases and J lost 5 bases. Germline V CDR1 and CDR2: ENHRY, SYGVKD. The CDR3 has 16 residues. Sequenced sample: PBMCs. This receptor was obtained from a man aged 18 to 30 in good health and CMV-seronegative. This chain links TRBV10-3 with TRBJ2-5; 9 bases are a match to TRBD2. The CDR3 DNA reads TGTGCCATCAGCGTGGGAACCGGGACTAGCATTGAGACCCAGTACTTC. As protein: CAISVGTGTSIETQYF.